These 29 T cell receptor beta chains share one sample of origin, sequenced in a study of beta chain features in type 1 diabetes. Overall study findings and caveats: Patients with Type 1 diabetes showed moderately but significantly shorter TCRB CDR3s in all four CD4+ subsets.

These receptors are not linked to any known antigen. Reverse transcription of all isolated RNA meant that expressed TCRB transcripts were sequenced. Profiling relied on immunoSEQ multiplex PCR, and the TCRdb table lists in-frame clones only, not all of them. This table has 640,000 or so clones, about 14% appearing once. Sequencing used naive CD4+ T cells from blood. The receptors were sampled from a man between 18 and 35 years old with type 1 diabetes.

Only a few counts were recorded for this clone. The chain recombines TRBV2 with TRBJ2-7; 7 nucleotides match TRBD1. CDR1 is SNHLY, CDR2 FYNNEI, per germline. With V trimmed by 6 bases and J by 2 bases, 10 bases remained unmatched. The CDR3 totals 15 residues. For the CDR3, the DNA is TGTGCCAGCAGGGTTGACAGGGTTGGGACCTACGAGCAGTACTTC. It codes for CASRVDRVGTYEQYF.

This clone was picked up a small number of times. The chain joins TRBV29-1 to TRBJ1-1; unclear D gene. Trimming removed 1 base at V and 0 bases at J, with 9 bases between. The CDR3 runs 14 residues. Germline V gene sequence: CDR1 SQVTM, CDR2 ANQGSEA. CDR3 DNA sequence: TGCAGCGTTGAAGGGCAGGCGATGAACACTGAAGCTTTCTTT. Translating it yields CSVEGQAMNTEAFF.

As to this clone: Other DNA sequences in the same sample also yield this CDR3. The V gene is TRBV5-1, the J gene TRBJ2-5; 10 bases fit TRBD2. Losses at the gene ends were 0 bases for V and 5 bases for J; bases not matched to a gene: 4. The CDR3 extends over 15 amino acids. Germline CDR1 reads SGHRS; CDR2 reads YFSETQ. This chain's CDR3 is CASSLGLAGGETQYF. The CDR3 nucleotides read TGCGCCAGCAGCTTGGGACTAGCGGGTGGGGAGACCCAGTACTTC.

This clone was recorded a few times. V usage is TRBV4-1 and J usage is TRBJ2-2; D uncertain. Trimming removed 1 base from V and 2 bases from J, with 8 bases in between. Germline V gene data show CDR1 as MGHRA and CDR2 as YSYEKL. The CDR3 extends over 15 amino acids. CDR3 DNA sequence: TGCGCCAGCAGCCAAGGACACGGAAACACCGGGGAGCTGTTTTTT. This translates into CASSQGHGNTGELFF.

The V and J genes are TRBV6-1 and TRBJ1-1; TRBD1 aligns across 7 bases. CDR1 MNHNS and CDR2 SASEGT come from the germline V gene. J lost 6 bases, V lost 7 bases, and 11 bases had no gene match. This CDR3 is built from 14 residues. The CDR3 nucleotides are TGTGCCAGCAATCCCCAGGGGACAGCAGCTGAAGCTTTCTTT. It specifies CASNPQGTAAEAFF.

The sample holds a few counts of this clone. The sample has other DNA sequences that encode this CDR3 too. The chain employs TRBV29-1 and TRBJ2-5; tentatively, D is TRBD1 (6 bases). This CDR3 region has 12 residues. Germline CDR1 is SQVTM and CDR2 is ANQGSEA. Trimming took off 4 bases at V and 5 bases at J, with 11 bases between the two ends. For the CDR3, the DNA is TGCAGCGTTGGTGGGACAAAGGAGACCCAGTACTTC. Residues: CSVGGTKETQYF.

This clone was detected a few times. The V and J genes are TRBV5-6 and TRBJ2-1; TRBD1 is a possible D gene (6 bases). V lost 1 base and J 11 bases, leaving 25 bases between the germline ends. The CDR3 extends over 17 amino acids. From germline, CDR1 is SGHDT and CDR2 YYEEEE. CDR3 in amino acids: CASSLPDLRGIVQKQFF. The CDR3 DNA is TGTGCCAGCAGCTTGCCCGACCTCAGGGGAATAGTACAAAAGCAGTTCTTC.

The chain links TRBV30 to TRBJ1-2; no firm D call. Trimming cost V 2 bases and J 0 bases, with 19 bases left between them. The CDR3 extends over 17 amino acids. In germline, CDR1 is GTSNPN, CDR2 SVGIG (reference sequence). The CDR3 spells CAWSRPRTLLANYGYTF. The CDR3 DNA sequence: TGTGCCTGGAGTCGCCCGCGGACCCTCCTAGCTAACTATGGCTACACCTTC.

The chain combines TRBV29-1 with TRBJ1-1; 11 bases agree with TRBD1. Germline lookup yields CDR1 SQVTM and CDR2 ANQGSEA. J lost 4 bases, V lost 5 bases, and 6 bases had no gene match. The CDR3 spans 14 residues. CDR3 protein: CSVMDRGLPTEAFF. The CDR3 DNA is TGCAGCGTTATGGACAGGGGGCTGCCCACTGAAGCTTTCTTT.

The chain is built from TRBV27 and TRBJ2-5; no clear D gene. Germline V gene lookup returns CDR1 MNHEY and CDR2 SMNVEV (reference sequence). The CDR3 is 11 amino acids. Trimming took off 1 base at V and 4 bases at J, with 1 base between the two ends. CDR3 loop: CASSLLETQYF. CDR3 DNA sequence: TGTGCCAGCAGTTTATTAGAGACCCAGTACTTC.

This clone was seen more than once but under ten times. This chain's CDR3 is CATSRPGQFYEQYF. CDR3 DNA: TGTGCCACCAGCAGACCTGGACAGTTCTACGAGCAGTACTTC. The J gene is TRBJ2-7, the V gene TRBV15; the D gene is possibly TRBD1 (6 bases). Germline V gene lookup returns CDR1 LNHNV and CDR2 YYDKDF (reference sequence). CDR3 length: 14 residues. V dropped 2 bases and J dropped 3 bases, with 11 bases sitting between them.

This clone was counted between two and nine times. J is TRBJ2-7 and V is TRBV4-2; D is ambiguous. The CDR3 is made up of 19 amino acids. V was clipped by 0 bases and J by 0 bases, with 21 bases between them. In germline, CDR1 is LGHNA, CDR2 YNFKEQ. DNA of the CDR3: TGTGCCAGCAGCCAAGAAGAAGGTGAATGGGGAAGTAGCTCCTACGAGCAGTACTTC. Protein: CASSQEEGEWGSSSYEQYF.

J is TRBJ1-5 and V is TRBV30, with TRBD1 as a possible D gene (6 bases). This CDR3 is built from 15 residues. The V gene's germline CDR1 is GTSNPN and CDR2 SVGIG (reference sequence). V lost 3 bases and J lost 4, with 16 bases in between. CDR3 sequence (DNA): TGTGCCTGGAGGGTGTACGGGCAGGGGAATCAGCCCCAGCATTTT. It codes for CAWRVYGQGNQPQHF.

This clone was seen only a few times. J is TRBJ2-7 and V is TRBV29-1, with unresolved D. The V end lost 8 bases, the J end lost 0 bases, and 11 bases lay between the germline ends. CDR1 is SQVTM, CDR2 ANQGSEA, per germline. The CDR3 is 12 amino acids. CDR3 nucleotide sequence: TGCAGCACGACTTCGAGCTCCTACGAGCAGTACTTC. Translating gives CSTTSSSYEQYF.

The chain joins TRBV27 to TRBJ2-7; D not resolved. Trimming pared 7 bases from V and 3 bases from J, leaving 4 bases between. This CDR3 has 10 residues. From germline, CDR1 is MNHEY and CDR2 SMNVEV (reference sequence). The CDR3 loop is CASTGYEQYF. In DNA, the CDR3 is TGTGCCAGCACGGGCTACGAGCAGTACTTC.

This sequence joins TRBV4-2 and TRBJ2-1; 7 positions agree with TRBD2. The CDR3 is 17 residues long. V shed 0 bases, J shed 6 bases, and the junction held 11 bases outside the gene matches. CDR1 LGHNA and CDR2 YNFKEQ come from the germline V gene. The CDR3 reads CASSQDSGRTTGNEQFF. In DNA form, the CDR3 reads TGTGCCAGCAGCCAAGATTCCGGGAGGACCACTGGCAATGAGCAGTTCTTC.

Only a few counts were recorded for this clone. The chain employs TRBV9 and TRBJ1-6; 7 nucleotides agree with TRBD1. The CDR3 has 15 amino acids. Germline-derived CDR1 and CDR2 are SGDLS and YYNGEE. V was pared by 3 bases and J by 7 bases, with 7 bases of the junction left unmatched. The chain's CDR3 is CASSDTGVGNSPLHF. The CDR3 DNA reads TGTGCCAGCAGCGACACAGGGGTGGGAAATTCACCCCTCCACTTT.

A few counts support this clone. This CDR3 reads CASSSSTTTGELFF. CDR3 in DNA: TGTGCCAGCAGCTCCTCGACTACCACCGGGGAGCTGTTTTTT. This sequence joins TRBV5-6 and TRBJ2-2; possible D gene TRBD2, 5 bases. V was clipped by 3 bases and J by 4 bases, with 10 bases between them. CDR1 SGHDT and CDR2 YYEEEE come from the germline V gene. This CDR3 is built from 14 residues.

The chain joins TRBV2 to TRBJ1-1, with TRBD1 as a possible D gene (6 bases). The CDR3 sequence is 12 residues long. V shed 7 bases and J shed 1 base, with 7 bases lying between them. Per the germline V gene, CDR1 is SNHLY and CDR2 is FYNNEI. CDR3 nucleotide sequence: TGTGCCAGCAAGGGGGAGAACACTGAAGCTTTCTTT. As protein: CASKGENTEAFF.

The sample holds a few counts of this clone. The chain carries TRBV29-1 and TRBJ1-1; D is uncertain. The CDR3 is made up of 13 amino acids. The ends were cut back, 4 bases at V and 6 bases at J, with 15 bases in the middle. In germline, CDR1 is SQVTM, CDR2 ANQGSEA. The CDR3 here is CSVADSRDAEAFF. CDR3 sequence (DNA): TGCAGCGTTGCAGATAGCCGCGACGCTGAAGCTTTCTTT.

The V gene is TRBV5-1, the J gene TRBJ2-5, with 7 bases fitting TRBD2. Trimming removed 3 bases from V and 5 bases from J; junction bases left unmatched: 4. CDR1 and CDR2 (germline): SGHRS, YFSETQ. The CDR3 loop spans 13 amino acids. The CDR3 sequence: CASSSLGGETQYF. As DNA, the CDR3 is TGCGCCAGCAGCTCCCTCGGGGGGGAGACCCAGTACTTC. Full variable domain (remainder filled in from reference TRBV5-1 and TRBJ2-5): KAGVTQTPRYLIKTRGQQVTLSCSPISGHRSVSWYQQTPGQGLQFLFEYFSETQRNKGNFPGRFSGRQFSNSRSEMNVSTLELGDSALYLCASSSLGGETQYFGPGTRLLVL.

V is TRBV4-1 and J is TRBJ2-5, with 9 nucleotides matching TRBD2. Trimming took 0 bases from V and 4 from J; bases not matched to a gene: 6. Germline CDR1 and CDR2: MGHRA and YSYEKL. The CDR3 is 16 residues long. CDR3 in DNA: TGCGCCAGCAGCCAAGATCAGGCGGGGGGGCGAGAGACCCAGTACTTC. It encodes CASSQDQAGGRETQYF.

This chain links TRBV7-2 with TRBJ1-6; perhaps TRBD1 as D (6 bases). V gave up 4 bases and J gave up 14 bases, with 18 bases separating them. Germline assignment: CDR1 SGHTA and CDR2 FQGNSA. This CDR3 spans 14 amino acids. The CDR3 DNA reads TGTGCCAGCAGCTCGGGACATACCCGAGGGGCCCTCCACTTT. Its protein is CASSSGHTRGALHF.

This clone was picked up a small number of times. Other DNA sequences in the sample encode the same CDR3. This sequence joins TRBV7-9 and TRBJ1-1; no clear D gene. Trimming removed 4 bases from V and 1 base from J, with 1 base in between. This CDR3 comprises 11 residues. Germline loops: CDR1 SEHNR, CDR2 FQNEAQ (reference sequence). The CDR3 DNA follows: TGTGCCAGCAGCTCGAACACTGAAGCTTTCTTT. It yields the protein CASSSNTEAFF.

The chain employs TRBV7-2 and TRBJ2-3, with D unclear. V shed 6 bases and J shed 2 bases, with 15 bases lying between them. CDR1 and CDR2 (germline): SGHTA, FQGNSA. There are 15 residues in the CDR3. This CDR3 reads CASRPIGLNTDTQYF. Here the CDR3 DNA reads TGTGCCAGCAGACCGATAGGCCTAAACACAGATACGCAGTATTTT.

Concerning this clone itself: Other DNA sequences from this sample encode an identical CDR3 as well. The rearrangement links TRBV7-2 to TRBJ1-1; 7 nucleotides line up with TRBD1. Germline trimming cut 3 bases from V and 1 base from J; bases unmatched to any gene: 2. This CDR3 region has 14 residues. Germline CDR1 is SGHTA and CDR2 is FQGNSA. This chain's CDR3 is CASSFGTANTEAFF. The CDR3 nucleotides are TGTGCCAGCAGCTTTGGGACAGCGAACACTGAAGCTTTCTTT.

This clone has only a few counts. This sequence joins TRBV28 and TRBJ2-5, with TRBD2 identical over 7 bases. Per germline, CDR1 MDHEN and CDR2 SYDVKM. V lost 7 bases to trimming and J lost 5 bases; unmatched junction nucleotides: 13. The CDR3 length is 15 residues. The CDR3: CASTTAQGGVETQYF. CDR3 DNA sequence: TGTGCCAGCACCACAGCTCAGGGAGGGGTTGAGACCCAGTACTTC.

As for this clone: This may be a read error, as it is one base from a much larger clone. V usage is TRBV7-6 and J usage is TRBJ2-5, with unresolved D. Germline loops: CDR1 SGHVS, CDR2 FNYEAQ. Trimming pared 6 bases from V and 3 bases from J, leaving 2 bases between. This CDR3 region has 10 residues. CDR3 nucleotide sequence: TGTGCCAGCAGGGAAGAGACCCAGTACTTC. As protein: CASREETQYF.

The chain is built from TRBV18 and TRBJ2-7; D is ambiguous. Germline assignment: CDR1 KGHSH and CDR2 LQKENI. The ends were cut back, 6 bases at V and 0 bases at J, with 3 bases in the middle. The CDR3 has 11 residues. DNA of the CDR3: TGTGCCAGCTCTAACTCCTACGAGCAGTACTTC. This encodes CASSNSYEQYF. The variable domain in full, completed from reference TRBV18 and TRBJ2-7, reads NAGVMQNPRHLVRRRGQEARLRCSPMKGHSHVYWYRQLPEEGLKFMVYLQKENIIDESGMPKERFSAEFPKEGPSILRIQQVVRGDSAAYFCASSNSYEQYFGPGTRLTVT.